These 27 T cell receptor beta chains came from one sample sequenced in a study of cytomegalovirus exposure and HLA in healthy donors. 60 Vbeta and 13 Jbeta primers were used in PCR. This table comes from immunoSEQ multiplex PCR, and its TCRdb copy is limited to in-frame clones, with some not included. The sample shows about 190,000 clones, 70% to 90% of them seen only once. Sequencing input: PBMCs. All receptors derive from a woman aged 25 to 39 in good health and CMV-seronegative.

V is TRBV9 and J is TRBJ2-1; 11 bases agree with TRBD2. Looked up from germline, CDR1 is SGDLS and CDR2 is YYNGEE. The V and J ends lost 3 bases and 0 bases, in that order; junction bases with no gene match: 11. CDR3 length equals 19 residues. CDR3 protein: CASSETQTSGKSSYNEQFF. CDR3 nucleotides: TGTGCCAGCAGCGAGACCCAGACTAGCGGGAAGAGCTCCTACAATGAGCAGTTCTTC. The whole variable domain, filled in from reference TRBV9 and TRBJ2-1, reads DSGVTQTPKHLITATGQRVTLRCSPRSGDLSVYWYQQSLDQGLQFLIQYYNGEERAKGNILERFSAQQFPDLHSELNLSSLELGDSALYFCASSETQTSGKSSYNEQFFGPGTRLTVL.

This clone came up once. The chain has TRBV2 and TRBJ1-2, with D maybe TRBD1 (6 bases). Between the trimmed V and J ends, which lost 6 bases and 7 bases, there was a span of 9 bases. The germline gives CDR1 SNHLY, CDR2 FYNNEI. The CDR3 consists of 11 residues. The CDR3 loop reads CASRIRGGYTF. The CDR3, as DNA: TGTGCCAGCAGGATCAGGGGTGGCTACACCTTC. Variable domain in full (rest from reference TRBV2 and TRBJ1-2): EPEVTQTPSHQVTQMGQEVILRCVPISNHLYFYWYRQILGQKVEFLVSFYNNEISEKSEIFDDQFSVERPDGSNFTLKIRSTKLEDSAMYFCASRIRGGYTFGSGTRLTVV.

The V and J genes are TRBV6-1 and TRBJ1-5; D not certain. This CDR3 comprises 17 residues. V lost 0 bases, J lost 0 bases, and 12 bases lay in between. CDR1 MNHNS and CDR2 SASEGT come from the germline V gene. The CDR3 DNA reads TGTGCCAGCAGTGAAGCGGAAAGTTACTATAGCAATCAGCCCCAGCATTTT. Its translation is CASSEAESYYSNQPQHF.

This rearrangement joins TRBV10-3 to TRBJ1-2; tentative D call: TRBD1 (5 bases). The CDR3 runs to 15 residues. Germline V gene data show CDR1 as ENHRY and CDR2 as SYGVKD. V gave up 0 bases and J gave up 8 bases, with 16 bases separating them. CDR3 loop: CAISESVGQGWGYTF. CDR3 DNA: TGTGCCATCAGTGAGTCAGTCGGGCAGGGCTGGGGCTACACCTTC.

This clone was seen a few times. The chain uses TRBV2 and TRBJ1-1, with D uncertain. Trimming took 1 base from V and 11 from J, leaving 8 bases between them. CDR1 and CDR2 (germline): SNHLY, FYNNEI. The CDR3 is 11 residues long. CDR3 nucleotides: TGTGCCAGCAGTGAAGAGTGGAGGGCTTTCTTT. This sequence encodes CASSEEWRAFF.

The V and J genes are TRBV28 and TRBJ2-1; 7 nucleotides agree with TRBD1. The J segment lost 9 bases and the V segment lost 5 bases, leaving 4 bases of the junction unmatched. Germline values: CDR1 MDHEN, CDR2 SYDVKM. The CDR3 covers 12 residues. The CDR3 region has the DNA TGTGCCAGCAGTCTGGGGACAGTTGAGCAGTTCTTC. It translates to CASSLGTVEQFF.

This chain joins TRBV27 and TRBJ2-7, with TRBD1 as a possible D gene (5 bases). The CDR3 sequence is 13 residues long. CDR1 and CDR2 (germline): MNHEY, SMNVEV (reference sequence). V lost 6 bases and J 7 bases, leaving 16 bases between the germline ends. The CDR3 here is CASRQGAVGEQYF. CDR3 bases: TGTGCCAGCAGACAAGGGGCCGTGGGAGAGCAGTACTTC.

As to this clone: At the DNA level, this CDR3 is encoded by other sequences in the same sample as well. CDR3: CASSERGLDYNEQFF. In DNA form, the CDR3 reads TGTGCCAGCAGTGAAAGGGGACTAGACTACAATGAGCAGTTCTTC. This chain joins TRBV2 and TRBJ2-1; 8 nucleotides agree with TRBD2. The germline V gene has CDR1 SNHLY and CDR2 FYNNEI. With V trimmed by 2 bases and J by 3 bases, 3 bases remained unmatched. The length of the CDR3 is 15 residues.

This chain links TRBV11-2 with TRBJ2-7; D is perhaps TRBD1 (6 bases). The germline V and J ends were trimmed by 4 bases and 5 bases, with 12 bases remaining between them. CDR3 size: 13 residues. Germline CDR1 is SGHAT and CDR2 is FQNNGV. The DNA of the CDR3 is TGTGCCAGCAGCTCGAGGACAGCTAACGAGCAGTACTTC. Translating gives CASSSRTANEQYF.

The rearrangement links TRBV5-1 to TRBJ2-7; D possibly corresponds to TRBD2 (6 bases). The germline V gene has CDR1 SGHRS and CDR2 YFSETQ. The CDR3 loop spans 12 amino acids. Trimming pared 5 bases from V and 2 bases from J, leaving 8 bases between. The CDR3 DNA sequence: TGCGCCAGCAGAGGGGAGGCCTACGAGCAGTACTTC. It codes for CASRGEAYEQYF.

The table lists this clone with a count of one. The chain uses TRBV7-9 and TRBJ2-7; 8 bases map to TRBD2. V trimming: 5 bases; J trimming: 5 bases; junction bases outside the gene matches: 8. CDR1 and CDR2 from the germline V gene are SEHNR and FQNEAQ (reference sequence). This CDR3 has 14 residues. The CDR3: CASSPSGRSHEQYF. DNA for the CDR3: TGTGCCAGCAGCCCCAGCGGGAGAAGCCACGAGCAGTACTTC.

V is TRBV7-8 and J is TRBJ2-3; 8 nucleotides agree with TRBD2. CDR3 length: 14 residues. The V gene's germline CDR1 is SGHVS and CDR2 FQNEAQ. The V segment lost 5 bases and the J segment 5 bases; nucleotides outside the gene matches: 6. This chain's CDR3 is CASSERGGRDTQYF. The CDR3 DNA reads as TGTGCCAGCAGCGAACGGGGGGGCCGAGATACGCAGTATTTT.

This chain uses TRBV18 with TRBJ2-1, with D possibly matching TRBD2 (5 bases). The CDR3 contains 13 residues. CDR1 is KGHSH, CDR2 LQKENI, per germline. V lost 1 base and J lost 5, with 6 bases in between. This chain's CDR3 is CASSPQADNEQFF. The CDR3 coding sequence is TGTGCCAGCTCACCACAAGCGGACAATGAGCAGTTCTTC.

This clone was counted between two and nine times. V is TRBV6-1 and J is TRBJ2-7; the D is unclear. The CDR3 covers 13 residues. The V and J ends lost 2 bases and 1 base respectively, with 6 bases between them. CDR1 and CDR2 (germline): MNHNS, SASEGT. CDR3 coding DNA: TGTGCCAGCAGTGAATTGGAGTCCTACGAGCAGTACTTC. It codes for CASSELESYEQYF.

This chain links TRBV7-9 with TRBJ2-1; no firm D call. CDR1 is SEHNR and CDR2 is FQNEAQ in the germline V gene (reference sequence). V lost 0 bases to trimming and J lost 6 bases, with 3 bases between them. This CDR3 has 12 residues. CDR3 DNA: TGTGCCAGCAGCTTAGCGGCCAATGAGCAGTTCTTC. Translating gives CASSLAANEQFF.

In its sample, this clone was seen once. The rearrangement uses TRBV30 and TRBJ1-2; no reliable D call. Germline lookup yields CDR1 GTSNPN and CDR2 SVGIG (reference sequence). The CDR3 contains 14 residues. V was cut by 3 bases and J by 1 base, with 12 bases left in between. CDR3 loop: CAWSALGSNYGYTF. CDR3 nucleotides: TGTGCCTGGAGCGCCCTGGGGAGTAACTATGGCTACACCTTC.

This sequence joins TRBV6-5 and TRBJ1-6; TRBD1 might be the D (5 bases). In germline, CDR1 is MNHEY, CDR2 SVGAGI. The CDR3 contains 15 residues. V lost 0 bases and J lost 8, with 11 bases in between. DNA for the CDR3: TGTGCCAGCAGTTACTCGACTCAGGGTGATTCACCCCTCCACTTT. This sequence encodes CASSYSTQGDSPLHF.

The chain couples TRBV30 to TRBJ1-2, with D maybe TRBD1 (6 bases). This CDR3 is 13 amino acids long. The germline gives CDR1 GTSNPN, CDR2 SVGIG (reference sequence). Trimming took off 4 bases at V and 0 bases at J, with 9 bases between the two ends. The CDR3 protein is CAWTTGPNYGYTF. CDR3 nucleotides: TGTGCCTGGACAACAGGGCCTAACTATGGCTACACCTTC.

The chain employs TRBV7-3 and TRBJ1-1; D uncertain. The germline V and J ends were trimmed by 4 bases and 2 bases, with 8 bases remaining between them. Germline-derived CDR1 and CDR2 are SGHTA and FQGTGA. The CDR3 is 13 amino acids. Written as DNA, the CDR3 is TGTGCCAGCAGCTACGGGAGAAACACTGAAGCTTTCTTT. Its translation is CASSYGRNTEAFF.

In DNA form, the CDR3 reads TGTGCCAGCAGTTCTCGCAGGATGTCCTACGAGCAGTACTTC. This translates into CASSSRRMSYEQYF. V is TRBV28 and J is TRBJ2-7; D call uncertain. Trimming took 4 bases from V and 1 from J, leaving 11 bases between them. The CDR3 contains 14 residues. Germline V gene lookup returns CDR1 MDHEN and CDR2 SYDVKM.

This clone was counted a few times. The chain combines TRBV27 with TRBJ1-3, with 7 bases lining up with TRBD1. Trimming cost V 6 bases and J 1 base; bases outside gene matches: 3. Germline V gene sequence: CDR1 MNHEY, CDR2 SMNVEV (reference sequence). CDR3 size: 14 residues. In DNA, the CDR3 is TGTGCCAGCAGAAAGACAGGGTCTGGAAACACCATATATTTT. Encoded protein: CASRKTGSGNTIYF.

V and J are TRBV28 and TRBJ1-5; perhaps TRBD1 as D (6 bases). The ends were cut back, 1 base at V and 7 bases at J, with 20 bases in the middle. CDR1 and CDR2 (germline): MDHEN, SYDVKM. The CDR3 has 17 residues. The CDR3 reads CASSLLFPEQGYQPQHF. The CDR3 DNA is TGTGCCAGCAGTTTATTGTTTCCGGAACAGGGCTACCAGCCCCAGCATTTT.

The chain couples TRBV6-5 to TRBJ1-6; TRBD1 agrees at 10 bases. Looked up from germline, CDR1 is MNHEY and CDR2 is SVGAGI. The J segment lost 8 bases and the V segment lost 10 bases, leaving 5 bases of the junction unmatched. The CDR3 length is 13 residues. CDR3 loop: CATTDRGDSPLHF. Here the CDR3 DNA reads TGTGCCACTACGGACAGGGGGGATTCACCCCTCCACTTT.

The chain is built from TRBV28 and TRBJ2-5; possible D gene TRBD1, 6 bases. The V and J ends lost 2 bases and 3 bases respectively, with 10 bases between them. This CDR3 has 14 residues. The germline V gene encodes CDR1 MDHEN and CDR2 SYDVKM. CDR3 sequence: CASSLGGREETQYF. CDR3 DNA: TGTGCCAGCAGTTTAGGGGGCCGGGAAGAGACCCAGTACTTC.

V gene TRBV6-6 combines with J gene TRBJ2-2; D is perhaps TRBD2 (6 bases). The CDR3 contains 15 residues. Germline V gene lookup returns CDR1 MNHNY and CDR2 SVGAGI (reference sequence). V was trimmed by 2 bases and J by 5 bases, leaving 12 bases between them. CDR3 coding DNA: TGTGCCAGCAGTTACCCGGGGCGGGATACCGGGGAGCTGTTTTTT. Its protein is CASSYPGRDTGELFF.

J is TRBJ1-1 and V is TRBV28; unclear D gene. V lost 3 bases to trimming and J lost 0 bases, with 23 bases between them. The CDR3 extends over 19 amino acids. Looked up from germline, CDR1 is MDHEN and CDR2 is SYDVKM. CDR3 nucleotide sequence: TGTGCCAGCAGTTTGTTCGGACTCTCGGGGTCCCGGATGAACACTGAAGCTTTCTTT. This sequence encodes CASSLFGLSGSRMNTEAFF.

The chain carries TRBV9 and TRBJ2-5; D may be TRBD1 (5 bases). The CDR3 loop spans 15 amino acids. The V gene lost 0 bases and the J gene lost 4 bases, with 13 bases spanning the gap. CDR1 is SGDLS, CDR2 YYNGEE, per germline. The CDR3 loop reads CASSVENLRAETQYF. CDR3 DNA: TGTGCCAGCAGCGTAGAGAATCTCAGGGCAGAGACCCAGTACTTC. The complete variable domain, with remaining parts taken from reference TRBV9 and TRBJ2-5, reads DSGVTQTPKHLITATGQRVTLRCSPRSGDLSVYWYQQSLDQGLQFLIQYYNGEERAKGNILERFSAQQFPDLHSELNLSSLELGDSALYFCASSVENLRAETQYFGPGTRLLVL.